Following are 5 T cell receptor beta chains from one sample sequenced in a study of PD-L1 blockade in urothelial cancer. The time point denotes: peripheral blood 6 weeks after treatment start. The repertoire was sequenced with immunoSEQ multiplex PCR; TCRdb's copy has only in-frame clones and lacks some. The sample contains about 45,000 clones, roughly 78% of which appear only once. The sequencing here drew on PBMCs, taken around atezolizumab (anti-PD-L1) treatment. The receptors were gathered from a man aged 55 to 70 with urothelial cancer.

V gene TRBV7-2 combines with J gene TRBJ2-7; the D gene is possibly TRBD2 (5 bases). V was shortened by 2 bases and J by 5 bases, with 13 bases between the two germline ends. This CDR3 comprises 14 residues. From germline, CDR1 is SGHTA and CDR2 FQGNSA. CDR3 protein: CASSLRPKGDEQYF. CDR3 nucleotide sequence: TGTGCCAGCAGCTTAAGGCCGAAGGGAGACGAGCAGTACTTC. The variable domain in full, completed from reference TRBV7-2 and TRBJ2-7, reads GAGVSQSPSNKVTEKGKDVELRCDPISGHTALYWYRQSLGQGLEFLIYFQGNSAPDKSGLPSDRFSAERTGGSVSTLTIQRTQQEDSAVYLCASSLRPKGDEQYFGPGTRLTVT.

The chain employs TRBV4-1 and TRBJ2-7; D may be TRBD2 (5 bases). CDR3 length: 13 residues. V shed 5 bases and J shed 2 bases, with 10 bases lying between them. Germline CDR1 is MGHRA and CDR2 is YSYEKL. The CDR3 DNA follows: TGCGCCAGCAGCTTGGACTCTACCTACGAGCAGTACTTC. It yields the protein CASSLDSTYEQYF.

The chain joins TRBV19 to TRBJ1-2, with D perhaps TRBD1 (5 bases). The CDR3 extends over 16 amino acids. CDR1 and CDR2 (germline): LNHDA, SQIVND (reference sequence). Trimming took off 4 bases at V and 1 base at J, with 16 bases between the two ends. The CDR3 DNA follows: TGTGCCAGTAGTACCGACAGTAGACGGAGTAACTATGGCTACACCTTC. This translates into CASSTDSRRSNYGYTF.

The rearrangement joins TRBV6-5 to TRBJ1-3; D perhaps matches TRBD1 (5 bases). The CDR3 loop spans 16 amino acids. V gave up 4 bases and J gave up 7 bases, with 20 bases separating them. The germline CDR1 and CDR2 sequences are MNHEY and SVGAGI. The CDR3 loop is CASSLSGAGSRNTIYF. The CDR3, as DNA: TGTGCCAGCAGTTTGAGTGGGGCAGGCTCGAGGAACACCATATATTTT.

This clone was observed a single time. The chain recombines TRBV5-1 with TRBJ2-2; 8 bases match TRBD1. Germline loops: CDR1 SGHRS, CDR2 YFSETQ. Trimming removed 6 bases from V and 7 bases from J; junction bases left unmatched: 8. The CDR3 consists of 14 residues. CDR3: CASNKAGGHGELFF. Written as DNA, the CDR3 is TGCGCCAGCAACAAAGCAGGGGGCCACGGGGAGCTGTTTTTT. The full variable domain, rest sourced from reference TRBV5-1 and TRBJ2-2, is KAGVTQTPRYLIKTRGQQVTLSCSPISGHRSVSWYQQTPGQGLQFLFEYFSETQRNKGNFPGRFSGRQFSNSRSEMNVSTLELGDSALYLCASNKAGGHGELFFGEGSRLTVL.